The next 30 T cell receptor beta chains were all read from a single sample in a study of blood T cells in healthy people across ages. Next came a second PCR, run for about 7 to 12 cycles, which used a sample-barcoded 5' primer along with a J-beta primer mix. Each CDR3 protein gets one entry after TCRdb re-called the 5' RACE reads with MiXCR. Of 650,000 to 800,000 distinct CDR3 sequences detected, around 42% appear once; the ten largest clones hold roughly 18%. Material: blood. All receptors derive from a man between 60 and 75 years old in good health.

A few counts support this clonotype. The chain carries TRBV7-2 and TRBJ2-7, with TRBD2 identical over 9 bases. Trimming cost V 5 bases and J 2 bases; bases outside gene matches: 10. There are 16 residues in the CDR3. In germline, CDR1 is SGHTA, CDR2 FQGNSA. CDR3 region: CASSLGNSGGPYEQYF. The CDR3 nucleotides are TGTGCCAGCAGCCTCGGAAATAGCGGGGGACCCTACGAGCAGTACTTC.

This rearrangement joins TRBV7-2 to TRBJ1-2; TRBD1 is a possible D gene (5 bases). The germline CDR1 and CDR2 sequences are SGHTA and FQGNSA. Trimming removed 1 base at V and 6 bases at J, with 15 bases between. The length of the CDR3 is 15 residues. The CDR3 nucleotides are TGTGCCAGCAGCTTAGTGCTCACGGGGCGGGATGGCTACACCTTC. Amino acids: CASSLVLTGRDGYTF.

In regard to this clonotype: This could be a read error, since a much larger clone is one nucleotide away. The chain has TRBV20-1 and TRBJ1-2; D not resolved. CDR1 and CDR2 (germline): DFQATT, SNEGSKA (reference sequence). The CDR3 is 13 amino acids. Trimming pared 8 bases from V and 4 bases from J, leaving 17 bases between. For the CDR3, the DNA is TGCAGTACTACGGGCTTTATCGTCTATGGCTACACCTTC. Translating it yields CSTTGFIVYGYTF.

The chain has TRBV6-2 or TRBV6-3 and TRBJ1-5; TRBD1 agrees at 7 bases. Looked up from germline, CDR1 is MNHEY and CDR2 is SVGEGT. J lost 1 base, V lost 6 bases, and 9 bases had no gene match. There are 16 residues in the CDR3. CDR3 in DNA: TGTGCCAGCAGCAACCCGACAGGGCCGAGCAATCAGCCCCAGCATTTT. Translated, it gives CASSNPTGPSNQPQHF.

A few counts support this clonotype. The V call is TRBV9, the J call TRBJ1-4; perhaps TRBD1 as D (6 bases). CDR3 length: 15 residues. Germline CDR1 and CDR2: SGDLS and YYNGEE. Trimming cost V 1 base and J 3 bases, with 10 bases left between them. In DNA, the CDR3 is TGTGCCAGCAGCGTACGGCAGGGGCCTAATGAAAAACTGTTTTTT. This gives the protein CASSVRQGPNEKLFF.

This clonotype was observed a handful of times. V and J are TRBV5-1 and TRBJ2-7, with 14 bases fitting TRBD2. The CDR3 totals 17 residues. V trimming: 4 bases; J trimming: 4 bases; junction bases outside the gene matches: 10. Germline V gene data show CDR1 as SGHRS and CDR2 as YFSETQ. The CDR3 nucleotides read TGCGCCAGCAGCCTGCAAGTGGGACTAGCGGGGGCTTACGAGCAGTACTTC. Amino acids: CASSLQVGLAGAYEQYF.

This clonotype was seen a handful of times. The rearrangement links TRBV10-3 to TRBJ2-7; 7 bases map to TRBD2. The CDR3 loop spans 13 amino acids. J was trimmed by 6 bases and V by 1 base; bases with no gene match: 3. Germline CDR1 and CDR2: ENHRY and SYGVKD. Written as DNA, the CDR3 is TGTGCCATCAGTGAGTGGGGCGGGGGCGAGCAGTACTTC. As protein: CAISEWGGGEQYF.

This rearrangement joins TRBV12-3 or TRBV12-4 to TRBJ2-7; D is ambiguous. The CDR3 length is 13 residues. With 2 bases removed from V and 5 bases from J, the gap between germline ends came to 10 bases. Here the CDR3 reads CASSLYQEHEQYF. CDR3 DNA: TGTGCCAGCAGTTTATACCAGGAACACGAGCAGTACTTC.

The gene calls are TRBV6-6 and TRBJ2-7; D is possibly TRBD1 or TRBD2 (6 bases each). V gave up 6 bases and J gave up 4 bases, with 10 bases separating them. This CDR3 has 12 amino acids. The germline V gene has CDR1 MNHNY and CDR2 SVGAGI (reference sequence). The CDR3 reads CASRLGGYEQYF. In DNA form, the CDR3 reads TGTGCCAGCAGGTTAGGGGGGTACGAGCAGTACTTC.

This chain uses TRBV20-1 with TRBJ2-3; D could derive from TRBD1 or TRBD2 (5 bases each). This CDR3 has 15 amino acids. Between the trimmed V and J ends, which lost 3 bases and 1 base, there was a span of 14 bases. The germline CDR1 and CDR2 sequences are DFQATT and SNEGSKA (reference sequence). DNA of the CDR3: TGCAGTGCTAGGGGTGGGGGTATACGCACAGATACGCAGTATTTT. It codes for CSARGGGIRTDTQYF.

This clonotype was picked up many times. The chain is built from TRBV2 and TRBJ2-7, with D possibly matching TRBD2 (5 bases). Gene TRBJ2-5 matches the end of the DNA better, so the J call may be wrong. The CDR3 runs 12 residues. CDR1 is SNHLY and CDR2 is FYNNEI in the germline V gene. This CDR3 is CASRAGGGTQYF. The DNA of the CDR3 is TGTGCCAGCAGGGCTGGCGGAGGGACCCAGTACTTC.

The DNA of the CDR3 is TGCAGCGTTGTGAGGACGGCGGAGCAGTACTTC. This translates into CSVVRTAEQYF. The chain is built from TRBV29-1 and TRBJ2-7, with D hard to call. Per the germline V gene, CDR1 is SQVTM and CDR2 is ANQGSEA. The CDR3 covers 11 residues. Trimming took off 4 bases at V and 7 bases at J, with 11 bases between the two ends.

This clonotype was counted ten times or more. The V gene is TRBV27, the J gene TRBJ1-6, with no clear D. CDR3 length: 11 residues. Germline V gene sequence: CDR1 MNHEY, CDR2 SMNVEV (reference sequence). V gave up 8 bases and J gave up 7 bases, with 6 bases separating them. This CDR3 is CASGPNSPLHF. CDR3 DNA sequence: TGTGCCAGCGGCCCCAATTCACCCCTCCACTTT.

In this sample, this clonotype turned up many times. A read error may explain this, as a much larger clone is one base away. This sequence joins TRBV7-9 and TRBJ2-1; D remains unclear. Matching the DNA end better, TRBJ2-7 makes the J call doubtful. The germline V gene has CDR1 SEHNR and CDR2 FQNEAQ (reference sequence). The CDR3 is 15 residues long. CDR3 in DNA: TGTGCCAGCAGCTTATTCGGAAGCTCCTACAATGAGCAGTACTTC. Its protein is CASSLFGSSYNEQYF.

The chain carries TRBV20-1 and TRBJ2-3; either TRBD1 or TRBD2 may fit D (5 bases each). Trimming left V 5 bases short and J 0 bases short, with 15 bases between. Germline CDR1 and CDR2: DFQATT and SNEGSKA (reference sequence). CDR3 length: 15 amino acids. As DNA, the CDR3 is TGCAGTGCTGGGGACCCCCTAAAGAGCACAGATACGCAGTATTTT. Translated: CSAGDPLKSTDTQYF.

The chain has TRBV3-1 and TRBJ1-1; 7 bases align to TRBD1. Trimming removed 5 bases from V and 0 bases from J; junction bases left unmatched: 6. CDR1 is LGHDT and CDR2 is YNNKEL in the germline V gene (reference sequence). The CDR3 consists of 15 residues. The CDR3 here is CASSWGQSMNTEAFF. In DNA, the CDR3 is TGTGCCAGCAGCTGGGGACAGTCAATGAACACTGAAGCTTTCTTT.

This chain links TRBV20-1 with TRBJ1-6; D ambiguous. The germline V and J ends were trimmed by 1 base and 5 bases, with 9 bases remaining between them. CDR1 and CDR2 (germline): DFQATT, SNEGSKA (reference sequence). CDR3 length: 14 amino acids. The CDR3 sequence: CSARVGQNNSPLHF. The CDR3 DNA reads as TGCAGTGCTAGAGTGGGTCAGAATAATTCACCCCTCCACTTT.

This clonotype was counted between two and nine times. The rearrangement uses TRBV7-2 and TRBJ2-3, with TRBD2 identical over 11 bases. Germline CDR1 and CDR2: SGHTA and FQGNSA. The J segment lost 9 bases and the V segment lost 0 bases, leaving 11 bases of the junction unmatched. The CDR3 consists of 17 residues. The CDR3 region is CASSLALLAGGRETQYF. CDR3 in DNA: TGTGCCAGCAGCTTAGCGCTGCTAGCGGGGGGCCGGGAGACGCAGTATTTT.

The chain has TRBV28 and TRBJ1-1; D unclear. V lost 6 bases to trimming and J lost 9 bases, with 14 bases between them. CDR1 and CDR2 from the germline V gene are MDHEN and SYDVKM. The CDR3 totals 12 residues. CDR3 in amino acids: CASSAGKFKAFF. CDR3 DNA sequence: TGTGCCAGCAGCGCCGGCAAATTTAAAGCTTTCTTT.

This clonotype was seen more than once but under ten times. CDR3 coding DNA: TGTGCCAGCAGCTCACCCGGGACAGGGTCTAAGGACTATGGCTACACCTTC. Protein sequence: CASSSPGTGSKDYGYTF. The chain combines TRBV7-2 with TRBJ1-2, with TRBD1 matching over 9 bases. Germline trimming cut 4 bases from V and 3 bases from J; bases unmatched to any gene: 12. The germline gives CDR1 SGHTA, CDR2 FQGNSA. This CDR3 has 17 amino acids.

This clonotype appeared many times. The rearrangement links TRBV27 to TRBJ1-1; D is uncertain. There are 13 residues in the CDR3. V was shortened by 3 bases and J by 6 bases, with 11 bases between the two germline ends. Looked up from germline, CDR1 is MNHEY and CDR2 is SMNVEV (reference sequence). The CDR3 here is CASSLGFGSEAFF. CDR3 bases: TGTGCCAGCAGTTTGGGGTTTGGTTCTGAAGCTTTCTTT.

The chain joins TRBV7-2 to TRBJ1-1, with 8 nucleotides matching TRBD1. The trim removed 5 bases at V and 11 bases at J, leaving 13 bases unmatched. The germline V gene has CDR1 SGHTA and CDR2 FQGNSA. This CDR3 is 14 amino acids long. The CDR3, as DNA: TGTGCCAGCAGCCAAACCGGGACAGGTAAAACGGCTTTCTTT. Translation gives CASSQTGTGKTAFF.

This chain joins TRBV24-1 and TRBJ2-1; 9 bases match TRBD2. V shed 4 bases and J 4 bases; nucleotides not matched to a gene: 10. The CDR3 sequence is 17 residues long. CDR1 KGHDR and CDR2 SFDVKD come from the germline V gene. Written as DNA, the CDR3 is TGTGCCACCAGTGAATCTCCTAGCGGGGCCTTTTACAATGAGCAGTTCTTC. As protein: CATSESPSGAFYNEQFF.

This clonotype was found many times. The J gene is TRBJ2-5, the V gene TRBV7-2, with 12 bases that match TRBD1. CDR3 length: 16 residues. Trimming took 5 bases from V and 5 from J; bases not matched to a gene: 9. Per the germline V gene, CDR1 is SGHTA and CDR2 is FQGNSA. CDR3 nucleotides: TGTGCCAGCAGCCAACTGGGACAGGGGGCATCTGAGACCCAGTACTTC. The encoded protein is CASSQLGQGASETQYF.

The V gene is TRBV30, the J gene TRBJ2-6, with D tentatively TRBD2 (5 bases). Trimming pared 2 bases from V and 5 bases from J, leaving 10 bases between. This CDR3 is 14 amino acids long. Germline V gene lookup returns CDR1 GTSNPN and CDR2 SVGIG (reference sequence). The CDR3 loop is CAWSTAGRANVLTF. In DNA, the CDR3 is TGTGCCTGGAGTACCGCCGGGAGGGCCAACGTCCTGACTTTC.

The chain has TRBV5-1 and TRBJ2-2, with D maybe TRBD2 (6 bases). V gave up 1 base and J gave up 2 bases, with 12 bases separating them. Per germline, CDR1 SGHRS and CDR2 YFSETQ. This CDR3 region has 16 residues. CDR3 sequence: CASSLFPGENTGELFF. Here the CDR3 DNA reads TGCGCCAGCAGCTTGTTTCCGGGAGAAAACACCGGGGAGCTGTTTTTT.

The chain joins TRBV11-1 to TRBJ1-1; TRBD1 is a possible D gene (6 bases). The CDR3 consists of 18 residues. The germline CDR1 and CDR2 sequences are SGHAT and FQDESV (reference sequence). Trimming took 5 bases from V and 0 from J, leaving 22 bases between them. CDR3 amino acids: CASSPRDIRIIMNTEAFF. The CDR3 coding sequence is TGTGCCAGCAGCCCTCGGGACATACGGATCATTATGAACACTGAAGCTTTCTTT.

The V call is TRBV10-3, the J call TRBJ1-1, with D maybe TRBD1 (5 bases). Germline loops: CDR1 ENHRY, CDR2 SYGVKD. V was clipped by 4 bases and J by 0 bases, with 12 bases between them. The CDR3 runs to 15 residues. The DNA of the CDR3 is TGTGCCATCAGTGTCACGACAGATCTGAACACTGAAGCTTTCTTT. Translated, it gives CAISVTTDLNTEAFF.

The V and J genes are TRBV20-1 and TRBJ2-1; TRBD2 matches 11 bases. This CDR3 comprises 17 residues. The junction had 17 bases not matched to a gene; V was cut back by 6 bases and J by 7 bases. Germline values: CDR1 DFQATT, CDR2 SNEGSKA (reference sequence). CDR3 protein: CSATHWYSGGAANEQFF. The CDR3 DNA follows: TGCAGTGCAACCCACTGGTATAGCGGGGGGGCTGCGAATGAGCAGTTCTTC.

For this clonotype: A junction end diverges from the germline sequence, so it may reflect a read error. J is TRBJ2-2 and V is TRBV6-1; D may be TRBD1 (5 bases). Germline V gene lookup returns CDR1 MNHNS and CDR2 SASEGT. The CDR3 totals 15 residues. The CDR3 loop reads CASSDPGLATGELFF. The CDR3 DNA sequence: TGTGCCAGCAGTGATCCAGGGTTGGCGACCGGAGAGCTGTTTTTT.